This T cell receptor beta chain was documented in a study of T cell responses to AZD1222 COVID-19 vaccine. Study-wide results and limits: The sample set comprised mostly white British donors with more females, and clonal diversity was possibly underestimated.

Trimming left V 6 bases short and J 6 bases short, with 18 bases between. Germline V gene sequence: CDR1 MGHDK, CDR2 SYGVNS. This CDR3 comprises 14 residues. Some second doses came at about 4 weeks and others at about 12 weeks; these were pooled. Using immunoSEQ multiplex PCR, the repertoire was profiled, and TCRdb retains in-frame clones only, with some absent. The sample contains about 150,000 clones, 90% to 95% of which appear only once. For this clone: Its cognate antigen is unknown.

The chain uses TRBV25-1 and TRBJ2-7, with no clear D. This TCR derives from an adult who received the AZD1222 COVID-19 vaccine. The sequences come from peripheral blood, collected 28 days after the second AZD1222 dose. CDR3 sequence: CASRGPTQGSEQYF. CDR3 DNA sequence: TGTGCCAGCAGGGGTCCTACCCAAGGCAGCGAGCAGTACTTC.